This T cell receptor beta chain was sequenced for a study of CD8+CD57+ T cells in acquired aplastic anemia. As for the study in general: The sorted CD4+ and CD8+ cells yielded an average approximately 3 ug of DNA. In CD4+ cells, healthy donors produced an average of approximately 9.9 million reads. Study findings and constraints: A significant difference in CD8+ Simpson's diversity between patients and controls was not found. Patients and controls had in common some 30 CD8+ CDR3 sequences.

A remark on this clonotype: Its antigen is still unknown.

Germline loops: CDR1 SGHNT, CDR2 YYREEE (reference sequence). This CDR3 contains 13 residues. Trimming shortened V by 1 base and J by 12 bases, and 16 bases separated the two germline ends. According to the study, genomic DNA was the template for TCR beta VDJ and CDR3 profiling. TCRdb processed the reads anew with MiXCR; each CDR3 protein has one entry. This sample has under 250,000 distinct CDR3 sequences, with 34% found just once. The TCR originated in a human donor in good health, serving as a control. The chain uses TRBV5-4 and TRBJ1-2; no clear D. The specimen sequenced was sorted CD4+, CD8+, or CD8+CD57+ T cells (not recorded which) from PBMCs. CDR3 in DNA: TGTGCCAGCAGCTTGTTAACAGACTACGGCCACACCTTC. Residues: CASSLLTDYGHTF.